The 32 T cell receptor beta chains below all came from one sample that was sequenced in a study of CD8 T cells in ankylosing spondylitis. Their recognized antigens are unknown. Regarding the study as a whole: Characteristic, it appeared, of ankylosing spondylitis blood was a TCR beta motif of fewer than 10 highly homologous variants.

In TCRdb, the 5' RACE reads were re-called with MiXCR into one record per CDR3 protein. This sample carries under 450,000 distinct CDR3 sequences, 17% of them seen once, and the ten largest clones take over 1%. Sequencing was performed on blood, either unsorted or a sorted T cell fraction (not recorded which). These TCRs come from a male donor with ankylosing spondylitis.

This clonotype occurred a few times. The chain links TRBV5-1 to TRBJ2-1; D not certain. CDR3 length: 16 residues. The V and J ends lost 0 bases and 4 bases respectively, with 14 bases between them. The germline V gene encodes CDR1 SGHRS and CDR2 YFSETQ. The CDR3 DNA is TGCGCCAGCAGCTTGGGGCCAGTTGGCGAATACAATGAGCAGTTCTTC. It yields the protein CASSLGPVGEYNEQFF.

V and J are TRBV5-1 and TRBJ2-7; a weak D match, TRBD1 (6 bases). The CDR3 sequence is 15 residues long. CDR1 and CDR2 from the germline V gene are SGHRS and YFSETQ. V lost 4 bases to trimming and J lost 7 bases, with 21 bases between them. The CDR3 loop reads CASSATTGTFGEQYF. CDR3 sequence (DNA): TGCGCCAGCAGCGCCACGACAGGTACCTTCGGGGAGCAGTACTTC.

The chain links TRBV6-2 or TRBV6-3 to TRBJ2-7, with 10 nucleotides matching TRBD2. Germline CDR1 is MNHEY and CDR2 is SVGEGT. The CDR3 sequence is 16 residues long. With V trimmed by 6 bases and J by 0 bases, 8 bases remained unmatched. CDR3 residues: CASRSHTSGTSYEQYF. In DNA form, the CDR3 reads TGTGCCAGCAGATCCCATACTAGCGGGACCTCCTACGAGCAGTACTTC.

There are a few counts of this clonotype. This chain connects TRBV11-2 to TRBJ2-2, with TRBD2 identical over 8 bases. The CDR3 totals 15 residues. CDR1 is SGHAT, CDR2 FQNNGV, per germline. V dropped 1 base and J dropped 9; count of bases not matched to a gene: 7. The DNA of the CDR3 is TGTGCCAGCAGCTTAGCAGCGGGAGTGGTCCGGGAGCTGTTTTTT. Translating it yields CASSLAAGVVRELFF.

Of note for this clonotype: The CDR3 ends on some other residue instead of the conserved phenylalanine or tryptophan, so this is likely a read error. The rearrangement links TRBV12-3 or TRBV12-4 to TRBJ2-3; 7 nucleotides align to TRBD1. This CDR3 has 15 residues. V shed 7 bases and J 3 bases; nucleotides not matched to a gene: 10. DNA of the CDR3: TGTGCCAGCACACCCCACGACAGGGTGACAGATACGCAGTATCTT. Amino acid sequence: CASTPHDRVTDTQYL.

This clonotype has ten or more counts. This chain uses TRBV7-3 with TRBJ2-3; 8 nucleotides line up with TRBD1. The CDR3 extends over 14 amino acids. Looked up from germline, CDR1 is SGHTA and CDR2 is FQGTGA. Trimming removed 3 bases from V and 1 base from J; junction bases left unmatched: 0. The chain's CDR3 is CASSLTGGTDTQYF. The CDR3 region has the DNA TGTGCCAGCAGCTTGACAGGGGGCACAGATACGCAGTATTTT. The whole variable domain, filled in from reference TRBV7-3 and TRBJ2-3, reads GAGVSQTPSNKVTEKGKYVELRCDPISGHTALYWYRQSLGQGPEFLIYFQGTGAADDSGLPNDRFFAVRPEGSVSTLKIQRTERGDSAVYLCASSLTGGTDTQYFGPGTRLTVL.

The chain carries TRBV5-1 and TRBJ1-1, with TRBD1 matching 9 bases. V was pared by 5 bases and J by 10 bases, with 6 bases of the junction left unmatched. CDR3 length: 12 amino acids. CDR1 is SGHRS and CDR2 is YFSETQ in the germline V gene. In DNA form, the CDR3 reads TGCGCCAGCAGAGGGGACAGGGACAGAGCTTTCTTT. This codes for CASRGDRDRAFF. The full variable domain, in which reference TRBV5-1 and TRBJ1-1 provide the parts outside the CDR3, is KAGVTQTPRYLIKTRGQQVTLSCSPISGHRSVSWYQQTPGQGLQFLFEYFSETQRNKGNFPGRFSGRQFSNSRSEMNVSTLELGDSALYLCASRGDRDRAFFGQGTRLTVV.

This clonotype showed up just a few times. This chain connects TRBV7-2 to TRBJ2-3; D remains unclear. The CDR3 totals 16 residues. Trimming shortened V by 3 bases and J by 1 base, and 14 bases separated the two germline ends. Germline assignment: CDR1 SGHTA and CDR2 FQGNSA. This chain's CDR3 is CASSFLSLSGTDTQYF. The CDR3 coding sequence is TGTGCCAGCAGCTTCCTAAGCCTTTCTGGCACAGATACGCAGTATTTT.

This clonotype was counted only a few times. The J gene is TRBJ2-2, the V gene TRBV12-5, with D perhaps TRBD2 (8 bases). Germline V CDR1 and CDR2: LGHNT, FRNRAP. V was clipped by 1 base and J by 3 bases, with 18 bases between them. This CDR3 is built from 18 residues. CDR3 coding DNA: TGTGCTAGTGGTTTGGCGGGAGGGGGCAACTTGGACACCGGGGAGCTGTTTTTT. Translated, it gives CASGLAGGGNLDTGELFF. Full variable domain (rest looked up from reference TRBV12-5 and TRBJ2-2): DARVTQTPRHKVTEMGQEVTMRCQPILGHNTVFWYRQTMMQGLELLAYFRNRAPLDDSGMPKDRFSAEMPDATLATLKIQPSEPRDSAVYFCASGLAGGGNLDTGELFFGEGSRLTVL.

This clonotype was seen a few times. The chain combines TRBV28 with TRBJ2-7; 7 nucleotides agree with TRBD1. Germline trimming cut 2 bases from V and 2 bases from J; bases unmatched to any gene: 3. CDR1 and CDR2 (germline): MDHEN, SYDVKM. The CDR3 covers 14 residues. CDR3 in amino acids: CASSLTGQAYEQYF. The CDR3 DNA sequence: TGTGCCAGCAGTTTAACTGGACAGGCCTACGAGCAGTACTTC. The whole variable domain, remainder taken from reference TRBV28 and TRBJ2-7, is DVKVTQSSRYLVKRTGEKVFLECVQDMDHENMFWYRQDPGLGLRLIYFSYDVKMKEKGDIPEGYSVSREKKERFSLILESASTNQTSMYLCASSLTGQAYEQYFGPGTRLTVT.

The CDR3: CASSDYGEQNEQFF. The CDR3 nucleotides are TGTGCCAGCAGCGACTACGGGGAACAGAATGAGCAGTTCTTC. The rearrangement links TRBV7-4 to TRBJ2-1; perhaps TRBD2 as D (5 bases). V was clipped by 5 bases and J by 7 bases, with 15 bases between them. The germline V gene has CDR1 SGHVT and CDR2 SQSDAQ. CDR3 length: 14 amino acids.

The chain employs TRBV5-1 and TRBJ1-1, with D unresolved. Germline V CDR1 and CDR2: SGHRS, YFSETQ. This CDR3 is 14 amino acids long. The V gene lost 4 bases and the J gene lost 3 bases, with 13 bases spanning the gap. In nucleotides, the CDR3 is TGCGCCAGCAGCCGCCTGGGCTTCGACACTGAAGCTTTCTTT. Protein product: CASSRLGFDTEAFF.

This chain links TRBV5-6 with TRBJ1-3; D possibly corresponds to TRBD1 (5 bases). Germline loops: CDR1 SGHDT, CDR2 YYEEEE. This CDR3 has 13 residues. Trimming shortened V by 0 bases and J by 7 bases, and 8 bases separated the two germline ends. Here the CDR3 reads CASSLGGVNTIYF. The CDR3 nucleotides read TGTGCCAGCAGCTTGGGGGGCGTGAACACCATATATTTT.

The chain uses TRBV6-5 and TRBJ1-1; 9 nucleotides line up with TRBD1. Germline trimming cut 5 bases from V and 9 bases from J; bases unmatched to any gene: 4. Germline V gives CDR1 MNHEY, CDR2 SVGAGI. There are 12 residues in the CDR3. The CDR3 loop is CASSRTGEQAFF. The DNA of the CDR3 is TGTGCCAGCAGTCGGACAGGGGAACAAGCTTTCTTT.

The sample holds a few counts of this clonotype. V gene TRBV30 combines with J gene TRBJ2-7; TRBD1 aligns across 7 bases. CDR3 length: 11 residues. The J segment lost 3 bases and the V segment lost 5 bases, leaving 1 base of the junction unmatched. Germline values: CDR1 GTSNPN, CDR2 SVGIG (reference sequence). The CDR3: CAWGDSYEQYF. The CDR3 coding sequence is TGTGCCTGGGGGGACAGCTACGAGCAGTACTTC. Looking up the rest from reference TRBV30 and TRBJ2-7 gives the full variable domain: SQTIHQWPATLVQPVGSPLSLECTVEGTSNPNLYWYRQAAGRGLQLLFYSVGIGQISSEVPQNLSASRPQDRQFILSSKKLLLSDSGFYLCAWGDSYEQYFGPGTRLTVT.

This chain joins TRBV2 and TRBJ1-5; D gene unclear. V dropped 1 base and J dropped 2 bases, with 9 bases sitting between them. Germline V gives CDR1 SNHLY, CDR2 FYNNEI. CDR3 length equals 15 residues. The CDR3 reads CASSEDRMGNQPQHF. Written as DNA, the CDR3 is TGTGCCAGCAGTGAAGATCGGATGGGCAATCAGCCCCAGCATTTT.

This chain connects TRBV20-1 to TRBJ1-2, with a weak D call TRBD1 (6 bases). The CDR3 totals 16 residues. Trimming removed 3 bases at V and 3 bases at J, with 20 bases between. Per germline, CDR1 DFQATT and CDR2 SNEGSKA (reference sequence). The CDR3 DNA reads as TGCAGTGCTAGCAGAATGGGTCTGGGGGCGGACTATGGCTACACCTTC. Its protein is CSASRMGLGADYGYTF.

This clonotype appeared a few times. This chain uses TRBV6-5 with TRBJ2-3; perhaps D is TRBD1 or TRBD2 (5 bases each). The CDR3 totals 15 residues. Germline CDR1 is MNHEY and CDR2 is SVGAGI. The germline V and J ends were trimmed by 7 bases and 4 bases, with 18 bases remaining between them. CDR3 coding DNA: TGTGCCAGCAAGTTAGGGGAACGGGGCGCAGATACGCAGTATTTT. This translates into CASKLGERGADTQYF.

This clonotype turned up a few times. This chain's CDR3 is CASSGLAGGFTDTQYF. The DNA for the CDR3 is TGTGCCAGCAGTGGACTAGCGGGGGGATTCACAGATACGCAGTATTTT. The V and J genes are TRBV6-1 and TRBJ2-3, with 13 bases fitting TRBD2. The CDR3 runs 16 residues. With 4 bases clipped from V and 2 bases from J, the junction kept 3 bases outside the gene matches. CDR1 is MNHNS, CDR2 SASEGT, per germline.

The chain employs TRBV7-9 and TRBJ1-4; 8 nucleotides agree with TRBD1. Germline-derived CDR1 and CDR2 are SEHNR and FQNEAQ (reference sequence). V dropped 4 bases and J dropped 2; count of bases not matched to a gene: 9. This CDR3 has 17 residues. The CDR3 DNA reads TGTGCCAGCAGCTCACAGGGGGGGTCAGGGACTAATGAAAAACTGTTTTTT. Protein product: CASSSQGGSGTNEKLFF.

Ten or more counts support this clonotype. The J gene is TRBJ2-7, the V gene TRBV5-1; unclear D gene. Germline CDR1 SGHRS, CDR2 YFSETQ. The V end was cut by 0 bases, the J end by 2 bases, with 12 bases between. CDR3 length: 15 amino acids. CDR3 sequence reads: CASSLDYSATYEQYF. The DNA of the CDR3 is TGCGCCAGCAGCTTGGATTATTCGGCGACCTACGAGCAGTACTTC. Filled out from reference TRBV5-1 and TRBJ2-7, the complete variable domain reads KAGVTQTPRYLIKTRGQQVTLSCSPISGHRSVSWYQQTPGQGLQFLFEYFSETQRNKGNFPGRFSGRQFSNSRSEMNVSTLELGDSALYLCASSLDYSATYEQYFGPGTRLTVT.

V is TRBV5-1 and J is TRBJ2-5, with 8 nucleotides matching TRBD2. The CDR3 has 20 residues. Losses at the gene ends were 0 bases for V and 0 bases for J; bases not matched to a gene: 16. Germline lookup yields CDR1 SGHRS and CDR2 YFSETQ. The CDR3 DNA reads as TGCGCCAGCAGCTTGGCCCCCCGGGGGGGGATTGGTTCTAACCAAGAGACCCAGTACTTC. This encodes CASSLAPRGGIGSNQETQYF.

This clonotype showed up just a few times. V and J are TRBV5-1 and TRBJ2-4; no reliable D call. Germline-derived CDR1 and CDR2 are SGHRS and YFSETQ. Trimming took off 3 bases at V and 7 bases at J, with 17 bases between the two ends. This CDR3 is 15 amino acids long. The DNA for the CDR3 is TGCGCCAGCAGCTCCAAAGGGCCCGAGGAGAACATTCAGTACTTC. This gives the protein CASSSKGPEENIQYF.

The V call is TRBV12-5, the J call TRBJ1-1, with D hard to call. The length of the CDR3 is 21 residues. V was trimmed by 0 bases and J by 4 bases, leaving 30 bases between them. Germline V gene lookup returns CDR1 LGHNT and CDR2 FRNRAP. For the CDR3, the DNA is TGTGCTAGTGGTTTGGTACGGGTCGTGGCAGGACGATCCGGTGAAAGCACTGAAGCTTTCTTT. This codes for CASGLVRVVAGRSGESTEAFF.

The table lists this clonotype with many counts. The V and J genes are TRBV29-1 and TRBJ2-7; 11 bases match TRBD2. Germline V CDR1 and CDR2: SQVTM, ANQGSEA. CDR3 size: 14 residues. With 7 bases clipped from V and 3 bases from J, the junction kept 8 bases outside the gene matches. This CDR3 reads CSARLAGNDYEQYF. CDR3 sequence (DNA): TGCAGCGCCAGACTAGCGGGAAACGACTACGAGCAGTACTTC.

This chain connects TRBV6-5 to TRBJ1-2; possible D gene TRBD1, 6 bases. The V gene's germline CDR1 is MNHEY and CDR2 SVGAGI. V shed 0 bases and J shed 5 bases, with 25 bases lying between them. The CDR3 length is 19 residues. The CDR3 loop reads CASSYSDRLDAGFGYGYTF. The DNA of the CDR3 is TGTGCCAGCAGTTACTCTGACAGGCTCGACGCGGGATTCGGATATGGCTACACCTTC.

V and J are TRBV27 and TRBJ2-5; tentative D call: TRBD2 (5 bases). V shed 5 bases and J shed 7 bases, with 17 bases lying between them. The V gene's germline CDR1 is MNHEY and CDR2 SMNVEV (reference sequence). This CDR3 has 14 amino acids. CDR3 protein: CASSPGLAVGTQYF. The CDR3 DNA reads TGTGCCAGCAGTCCCGGACTGGCAGTGGGGACCCAGTACTTC.

The chain links TRBV3-1 to TRBJ1-1; D uncertain. From germline, CDR1 is LGHDT and CDR2 YNNKEL (reference sequence). V was clipped by 4 bases and J by 8 bases, with 11 bases between them. The CDR3 consists of 12 residues. The CDR3 here is CASSPSGLEAFF. The CDR3 nucleotides read TGTGCCAGCAGCCCGTCAGGTCTCGAAGCTTTCTTT.

This chain joins TRBV3-1 and TRBJ1-3; unclear D gene. With 0 bases removed from V and 4 bases from J, the gap between germline ends came to 16 bases. The CDR3 consists of 17 residues. Germline values: CDR1 LGHDT, CDR2 YNNKEL (reference sequence). The CDR3 nucleotides read TGTGCCAGCAGCCAAGATACGAGGGTCGTTGCGGGAAACACCATATATTTT. It specifies CASSQDTRVVAGNTIYF.

The rearrangement links TRBV20-1 to TRBJ1-2, with D unclear. The length of the CDR3 is 12 residues. Per germline, CDR1 DFQATT and CDR2 SNEGSKA (reference sequence). CDR3 nucleotide sequence: TGCAGAGCCGTAGCGGCTAACTATGGCTACACCTTC. This sequence encodes CRAVAANYGYTF.

This chain joins TRBV9 and TRBJ2-6; D assignment may be TRBD1 or TRBD2 (6 bases each). Germline CDR1 is SGDLS and CDR2 is YYNGEE. Trimming pared 0 bases from V and 0 bases from J, leaving 13 bases between. The CDR3 is made up of 18 amino acids. Here the CDR3 reads CASSVEGGGFSGANVLTF. Written as DNA, the CDR3 is TGTGCCAGCAGCGTAGAGGGGGGCGGATTCTCTGGGGCCAACGTCCTGACTTTC.

There are a few counts of this clonotype. V gene TRBV11-3 combines with J gene TRBJ2-7, with D perhaps TRBD1 (5 bases). This CDR3 is 14 amino acids long. The germline V gene has CDR1 SGHNT and CDR2 YENEEA. The V and J ends lost 1 base and 2 bases respectively, with 9 bases between them. DNA for the CDR3: TGTGCCAGCAGCTTAGCAAGGGGCACCTACGAGCAGTACTTC. It codes for CASSLARGTYEQYF.